These 21 T cell receptor beta chains were all obtained from the same sample, sequenced in a study of blood T cell repertoires in COVID-19 (dated by TCRdb to the early 2020s). The library was made by the immunoSEQ multiplex PCR assay. Entries here come from immuneACCESS through TCRdb and include only in-frame sequences with V and J called. Some clones fail to appear in such tables; in the studies checked, an unresolved V gene covers under half of the shortfall, and the cause of the remainder is unknown. Present in this sample are over 70,000 clones, around 93% of which were seen just once. The biggest ten clones account for 2.3% of the sample. Source material: peripheral blood. The source is a human donor with active COVID-19. The donor label of this sample is uncertain.

The chain links TRBV9 to TRBJ2-2; tentatively, D is TRBD2 (6 bases). Trimming pared 0 bases from V and 1 base from J, leaving 13 bases between. The CDR3 consists of 17 residues. Germline V gene data show CDR1 as SGDLS and CDR2 as YYNGEE. CDR3 residues: CASSVAPGVLNTGELFF. The CDR3 bases are TGTGCCAGCAGCGTAGCCCCGGGGGTACTGAACACCGGGGAGCTGTTTTTT. The full variable domain, rest sourced from reference TRBV9 and TRBJ2-2, is DSGVTQTPKHLITATGQRVTLRCSPRSGDLSVYWYQQSLDQGLQFLIQYYNGEERAKGNILERFSAQQFPDLHSELNLSSLELGDSALYFCASSVAPGVLNTGELFFGEGSRLTVL.

The chain combines TRBV9 with TRBJ2-3, with D perhaps matching TRBD1 (6 bases). V lost 3 bases and J 6 bases, leaving 8 bases between the germline ends. CDR1 and CDR2 (germline): SGDLS, YYNGEE. The CDR3 has 12 residues. CDR3 residues: CASSAQGDTQYF. In DNA form, the CDR3 reads TGTGCCAGCAGCGCCCAGGGGGATACGCAGTATTTT.

The chain has TRBV5-5 and TRBJ2-5, with 8 bases lining up with TRBD2. After removal of 3 bases from V and 5 bases from J, the junction contained 9 bases not matched to a gene. CDR1 SGHKS and CDR2 YYEKEE come from the germline V gene (reference sequence). CDR3 length: 15 amino acids. The CDR3: CASSYSGAVVETQYF. The CDR3 nucleotides are TGTGCCAGCAGCTATAGCGGGGCAGTGGTGGAGACCCAGTACTTC.

This clone occurred once. V gene TRBV2 combines with J gene TRBJ2-1; TRBD2 aligns across 9 bases. J lost 6 bases, V lost 5 bases, and 5 bases had no gene match. The CDR3 length is 14 residues. CDR1 is SNHLY, CDR2 FYNNEI, per germline. The CDR3 DNA reads TGTGCCAGCAGTAACCCGGGACTAGCCAATGAGCAGTTCTTC. Protein sequence: CASSNPGLANEQFF.

The V gene is TRBV4-1, the J gene TRBJ2-5, with 7 bases lining up with TRBD2. V gave up 0 bases and J gave up 5 bases; unmatched junction bases: 6. The germline V gene has CDR1 MGHRA and CDR2 YSYEKL. The CDR3 covers 15 residues. The CDR3 DNA is TGCGCCAGCAGCCAAGAGGCGGGGGAGTGGGAGACCCAGTACTTC. It specifies CASSQEAGEWETQYF.

The gene calls are TRBV6-2 or TRBV6-3 and TRBJ1-1, with 8 bases identical to TRBD1. Germline-derived CDR1 and CDR2 are MNHEY and SVGEGT. This CDR3 comprises 16 residues. The trim removed 6 bases at V and 6 bases at J, leaving 15 bases unmatched. CDR3 residues: CASSPAPGQVFPEAFF. CDR3 nucleotide sequence: TGTGCCAGCAGCCCCGCACCGGGACAGGTTTTCCCTGAAGCTTTCTTT.

The chain has TRBV28 and TRBJ1-6; TRBD1 matches at 8 bases. V was pared by 5 bases and J by 7 bases, with 7 bases of the junction left unmatched. Germline V lookup: CDR1 MDHEN, CDR2 SYDVKM. CDR3 size: 15 residues. The CDR3 sequence is CASSGATGENSPLHF. The CDR3 DNA is TGTGCCAGCAGTGGGGCGACAGGGGAGAATTCACCCCTCCACTTT.

V and J are TRBV7-3 and TRBJ2-3; D not certain. Trimming stripped 1 base from V and 6 bases from J, with 8 bases between. Germline CDR1 and CDR2: SGHTA and FQGTGA. The CDR3 runs to 13 residues. The CDR3 DNA reads TGTGCCAGCAGCTTAAACCCCGGGGATACGCAGTATTTT. Its translation is CASSLNPGDTQYF.

This clone was recorded only once. The V and J genes are TRBV28 and TRBJ1-2; D unclear. Germline loops: CDR1 MDHEN, CDR2 SYDVKM. V was trimmed by 4 bases and J by 7 bases, leaving 13 bases between them. The CDR3 spans 13 residues. The CDR3 sequence: CASSSLGRGGYTF. For the CDR3, the DNA is TGTGCCAGCAGTTCCCTAGGCCGCGGTGGCTACACCTTC.

This sequence joins TRBV19 and TRBJ2-1, with 8 bases fitting TRBD2. After removal of 6 bases from V and 1 base from J, the junction contained 11 bases not matched to a gene. This CDR3 has 17 amino acids. Germline-derived CDR1 and CDR2 are LNHDA and SQIVND (reference sequence). As DNA, the CDR3 is TGTGCCAGTAGCAAGACTAGCGAAGAAGGTTCCTACAATGAGCAGTTCTTC. As protein: CASSKTSEEGSYNEQFF.

The chain couples TRBV28 to TRBJ1-2; TRBD1 aligns across 9 bases. The germline V gene encodes CDR1 MDHEN and CDR2 SYDVKM. The V and J ends lost 5 bases and 5 bases, in that order; junction bases with no gene match: 9. This CDR3 is 15 amino acids long. The CDR3 protein is CASSQTGGAAYGYTF. The CDR3 DNA is TGTGCCAGCAGTCAAACAGGGGGCGCGGCATATGGCTACACCTTC.

The CDR3 region has the DNA TGCGCCAGCAGCCAAGATTTTTTGGCCGTCGGGGAGCTGTTTTTT. Its protein product is CASSQDFLAVGELFF. This chain connects TRBV4-3 to TRBJ2-2; D is unresolved. With 0 bases removed from V and 7 bases from J, the gap between germline ends came to 12 bases. Germline V gives CDR1 LGHNA, CDR2 YSLEER. This CDR3 is built from 15 residues.

This CDR3 reads CASSQAWAGDGYTF. In DNA form, the CDR3 reads TGTGCCAGCAGCCAAGCGTGGGCGGGTGATGGCTACACCTTC. The chain combines TRBV3-1 (or the pseudogene TRBV3-2) with TRBJ1-2; D remains unclear. The V end lost 1 base, the J end lost 6 bases, and 12 bases lay between the germline ends. CDR1 is LGHDT and CDR2 is YNNKEL in the germline V gene (reference sequence). The CDR3 consists of 14 residues.

The V gene is TRBV29-1, the J gene TRBJ2-7; D is possibly TRBD1 (5 bases). The V gene lost 3 bases and the J gene lost 2 bases, with 8 bases spanning the gap. The CDR3 is 12 residues long. Germline V CDR1 and CDR2: SQVTM, ANQGSEA. The CDR3 bases are TGCAGCGTTGAGGCAGGGACCTACGAGCAGTACTTC. Translating gives CSVEAGTYEQYF.

The gene calls are TRBV7-6 and TRBJ2-3, with D unclear. Germline V gene sequence: CDR1 SGHVS, CDR2 FNYEAQ. The CDR3 is 16 residues long. Trimming pared 0 bases from V and 0 bases from J, leaving 10 bases between. The CDR3 nucleotides read TGTGCCAGCAGCTTAGCGGGCTACAGAAGCACAGATACGCAGTATTTT. It specifies CASSLAGYRSTDTQYF.

The chain recombines TRBV3-1 (or the pseudogene TRBV3-2) with TRBJ1-6, with 7 bases identical to TRBD1. The CDR3 consists of 16 residues. Trimming removed 0 bases from V and 4 bases from J; junction bases left unmatched: 3. CDR1 and CDR2 (germline): LGHDT, YNNKEL (reference sequence). DNA for the CDR3: TGTGCCAGCAGCCAAGAGGGACAGAAATATAATTCACCCCTCCACTTT. Translated, it gives CASSQEGQKYNSPLHF.

V usage is TRBV6-2 or TRBV6-3 and J usage is TRBJ1-5, with 9 bases identical to TRBD1. V lost 0 bases and J lost 7; bases outside the gene matches: 10. The CDR3 extends over 17 amino acids. Per germline, CDR1 MNHEY and CDR2 SVGEGT. In nucleotides, the CDR3 is TGTGCCAGCAGTTACTCCCTTCCGGGACAGGGACACCAGCCCCAGCATTTT. Amino acid sequence: CASSYSLPGQGHQPQHF.

This clone was recorded only once. The chain carries TRBV2 and TRBJ1-2; 9 bases fit TRBD1. V was pared by 7 bases and J by 4 bases, with 4 bases of the junction left unmatched. CDR3 length: 13 amino acids. Germline CDR1 SNHLY, CDR2 FYNNEI. The CDR3 coding sequence is TGTGCCAGCAATTCGGGACAGGGCTATGGCTACACCTTC. It codes for CASNSGQGYGYTF.

This chain uses TRBV21-1 with TRBJ2-3; the table names TRBD2, a call not compared with the DNA. TRBV21-1 is labeled a pseudogene. The CDR3 runs to 12 residues. CDR3 protein: CASSPVGGTQYF. The CDR3 DNA reads TGTGCCAGCAGCCCGGTCGGCGGTACGCAGTATTTT.

A single count supports this clone. This rearrangement joins TRBV29-1 to TRBJ2-1, with 12 bases fitting TRBD2. V was pared by 5 bases and J by 9 bases, with 8 bases of the junction left unmatched. Germline values: CDR1 SQVTM, CDR2 ANQGSEA. The CDR3 length is 14 residues. The CDR3 is CSVSTSGGDREQFF. CDR3 coding DNA: TGCAGCGTTTCGACTAGCGGGGGAGATCGTGAGCAGTTCTTC.

The chain uses TRBV3-1 (or the pseudogene TRBV3-2) and TRBJ2-3; the match to TRBD2 covers 10 bases. CDR3 length: 15 residues. V lost 4 bases, J lost 3 bases, and 4 bases stayed unmatched. Germline loops: CDR1 LGHDT, CDR2 YNNKEL (reference sequence). The CDR3 nucleotides read TGTGCCAGCAGCCCTCCTAGCGGGGGAACAGATACGCAGTATTTT. Translating it yields CASSPPSGGTDTQYF.